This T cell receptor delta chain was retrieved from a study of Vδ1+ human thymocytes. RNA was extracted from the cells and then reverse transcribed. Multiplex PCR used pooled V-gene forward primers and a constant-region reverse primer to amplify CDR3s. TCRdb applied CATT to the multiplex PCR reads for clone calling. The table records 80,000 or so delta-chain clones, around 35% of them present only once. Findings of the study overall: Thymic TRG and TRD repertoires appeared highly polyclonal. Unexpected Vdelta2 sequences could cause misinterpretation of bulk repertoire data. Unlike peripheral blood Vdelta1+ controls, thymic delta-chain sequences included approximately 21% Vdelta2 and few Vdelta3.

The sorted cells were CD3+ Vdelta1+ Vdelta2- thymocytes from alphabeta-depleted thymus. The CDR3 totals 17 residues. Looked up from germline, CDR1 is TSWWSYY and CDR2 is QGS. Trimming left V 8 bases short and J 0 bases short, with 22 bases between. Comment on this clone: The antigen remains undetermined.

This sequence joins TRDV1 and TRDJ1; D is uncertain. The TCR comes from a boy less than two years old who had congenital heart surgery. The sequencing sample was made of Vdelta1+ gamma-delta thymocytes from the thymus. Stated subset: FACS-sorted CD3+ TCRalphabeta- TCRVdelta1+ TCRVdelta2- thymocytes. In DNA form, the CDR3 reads TGTGCTCTTACTACTACTAAAGCCCTCTTCTACACCGATAAACTCATCTTT. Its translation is CALTTTKALFYTDKLIF.